One T cell receptor (beta chain) is described in this entry. Its specificity is unknown. Synthesis of TCR beta cDNA relied on 5'RACE template switching carrying UMIs. TCRdb re-called the 5' RACE reads and catalogs CDR3 proteins one per entry, DNA excluded. The sample data list approximately 460,000 distinct CDR3 sequences. The sample is drawn from a study of T cells expressing NK-cell markers. Study summary: The study drew TCR beta repertoires from sorted CD3+CD56+NKG2C+, CD3+CD56+NKG2C- and CD3+CD56-NKG2C+ T cells. Seven donors tested HCMV-seropositive and one tested seronegative among the eight sequenced.

Germline V gene sequence: CDR1 LGHNA, CDR2 YSLEER. The CDR3 spans 15 residues. Study outcomes and limitations: The CD3+CD56-NKG2C+ fraction of a few donors was also led by these clonotypes.

This chain uses TRBV4-3 with TRBJ1-1. The clonotype was recovered from a woman aged 18 to 75 in good health. Source material: blood T cells: a sorted CD56 or NKG2C T cell subset, CD4+ or CD8+ T cells, or bulk PBMC T cells (not recorded which). The CDR3 here is CASSQESRDYTEAFF.